One T cell receptor (beta chain) is described in this entry. The CDR3 has 15 amino acids. V lost 3 bases, J lost 2 bases, and 4 bases stayed unmatched. Germline V gene sequence: CDR1 SNHLY, CDR2 FYNNEI. The sample originates from a study of circulating and synovial CD4+ cells in juvenile arthritis. Clones were sequenced by immunoSEQ multiplex PCR, and TCRdb holds only the in-frame ones, with some missing. The sample yields approximately 36,000 clones, 94% seen once. This sequence was found in a human donor with juvenile idiopathic arthritis. The gene calls are TRBV2 and TRBJ1-5, with 7 bases that match TRBD1. The specimen sequenced was CD4+ T cells from blood. The CDR3 coding sequence is TGTGCCAGCAGTGAGTGGCAGGGGGGCAATCAGCCCCAGCATTTT. It encodes CASSEWQGGNQPQHF.